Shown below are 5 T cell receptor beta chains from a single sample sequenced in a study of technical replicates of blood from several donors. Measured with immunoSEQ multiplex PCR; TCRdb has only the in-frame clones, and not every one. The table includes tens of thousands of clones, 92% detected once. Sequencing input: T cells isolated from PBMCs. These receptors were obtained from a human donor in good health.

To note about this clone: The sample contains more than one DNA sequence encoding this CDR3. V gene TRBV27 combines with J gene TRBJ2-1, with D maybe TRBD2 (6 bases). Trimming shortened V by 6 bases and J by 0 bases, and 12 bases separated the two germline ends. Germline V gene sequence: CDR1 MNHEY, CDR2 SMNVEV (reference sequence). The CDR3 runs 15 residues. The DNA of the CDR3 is TGTGCCAGCAGCCTAAGCGGGTCCTCCTACAATGAGCAGTTCTTC. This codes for CASSLSGSSYNEQFF.

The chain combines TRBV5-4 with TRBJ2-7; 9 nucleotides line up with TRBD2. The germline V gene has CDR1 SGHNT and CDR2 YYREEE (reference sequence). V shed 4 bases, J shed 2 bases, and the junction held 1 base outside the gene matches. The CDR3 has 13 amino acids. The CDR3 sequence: CASSPSGAYEQYF. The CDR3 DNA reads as TGTGCCAGCAGCCCTAGCGGGGCCTACGAGCAGTACTTC. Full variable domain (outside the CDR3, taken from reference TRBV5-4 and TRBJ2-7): ETGVTQSPTHLIKTRGQQVTLRCSSQSGHNTVSWYQQALGQGPQFIFQYYREEENGRGNFPPRFSGLQFPNYSSELNVNALELDDSALYLCASSPSGAYEQYFGPGTRLTVT.

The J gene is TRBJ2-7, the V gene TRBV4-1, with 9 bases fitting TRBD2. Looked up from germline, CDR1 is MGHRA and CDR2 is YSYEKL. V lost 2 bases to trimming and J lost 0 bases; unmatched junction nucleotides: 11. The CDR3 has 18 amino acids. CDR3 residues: CASSQRSGRTINSYEQYF. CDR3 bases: TGCGCCAGCAGCCAACGAAGCGGGAGGACCATTAACTCCTACGAGCAGTACTTC.

Here the CDR3 reads CASSLVGGGGSSYNEQFF. For the CDR3, the DNA is TGTGCCAGCAGCTTAGTTGGGGGAGGGGGAAGCTCCTACAATGAGCAGTTCTTC. The chain couples TRBV7-9 to TRBJ2-1; D is possibly TRBD2 (7 bases). Trimming removed 1 base at V and 0 bases at J, with 16 bases between. The CDR3 spans 18 residues. Germline V gene lookup returns CDR1 SEHNR and CDR2 FQNEAQ (reference sequence).

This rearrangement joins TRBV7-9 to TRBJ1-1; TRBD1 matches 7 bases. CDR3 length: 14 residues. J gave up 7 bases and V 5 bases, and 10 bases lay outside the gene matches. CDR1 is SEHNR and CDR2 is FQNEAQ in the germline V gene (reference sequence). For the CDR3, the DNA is TGTGCCAGCAGCCCCTACAGGGGTATAGATGAAGCTTTCTTT. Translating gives CASSPYRGIDEAFF. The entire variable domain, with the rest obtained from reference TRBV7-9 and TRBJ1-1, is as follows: DTGVSQNPRHKITKRGQNVTFRCDPISEHNRLYWYRQTLGQGPEFLTYFQNEAQLEKSRLLSDRFSAERPKGSFSTLEIQRTEQGDSAMYLCASSPYRGIDEAFFGQGTRLTVV.